The T cell receptor beta chain described here comes from a study of blood T cells in healthy people across ages. The wider study: T cells yielded about one barcoded beta molecule per two cells through template switching.

This clonotype appeared a single time. Its antigen is unknown. Donors each provided about 9.5 milliliters of peripheral blood. Study results and limitations: Conclusively comparing naive with antigen-experienced cells was impossible with unsorted PBMCs.

Together with a sample-barcoded 5' primer, a J-beta primer mix was included in a second PCR lasting 7 to 11 cycles. Using its own MiXCR run on the 5' RACE reads, TCRdb lists one record per CDR3 protein. The sample holds approximately 940,000 distinct CDR3 sequences; 48% are singletons and the top ten take 13%. Sequenced sample: blood. The clonotype comes from a man aged 25 to 40 in good health.

The CDR3 region has the DNA TGTGCCAGCAGCTTAGCGCTAGCGGGGGGGCCTGAGCAGTTCTTC. This sequence encodes CASSLALAGGPEQFF. This chain uses TRBV7-2 with TRBJ2-1, with 12 bases matching TRBD2. J gave up 9 bases and V 0 bases, and 3 bases lay outside the gene matches. Germline CDR1 and CDR2: SGHTA and FQGNSA. This CDR3 contains 15 residues. The entire variable domain, with the rest obtained from reference TRBV7-2 and TRBJ2-1, is as follows: GAGVSQSPSNKVTEKGKDVELRCDPISGHTALYWYRQSLGQGLEFLIYFQGNSAPDKSGLPSDRFSAERTGGSVSTLTIQRTQQEDSAVYLCASSLALAGGPEQFFGPGTRLTVL.